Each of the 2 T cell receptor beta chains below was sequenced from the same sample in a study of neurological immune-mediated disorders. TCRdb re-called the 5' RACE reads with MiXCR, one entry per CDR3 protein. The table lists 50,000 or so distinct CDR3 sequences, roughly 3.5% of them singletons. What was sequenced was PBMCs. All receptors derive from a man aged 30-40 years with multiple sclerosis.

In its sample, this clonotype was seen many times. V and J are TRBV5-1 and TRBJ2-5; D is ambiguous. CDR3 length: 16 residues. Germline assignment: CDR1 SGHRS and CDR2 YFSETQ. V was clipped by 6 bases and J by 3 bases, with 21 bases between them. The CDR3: CASIETATDGKETQYF. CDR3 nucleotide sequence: TGCGCCAGCATAGAAACCGCTACGGACGGAAAAGAGACCCAGTACTTC. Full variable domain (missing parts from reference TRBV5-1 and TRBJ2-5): KAGVTQTPRYLIKTRGQQVTLSCSPISGHRSVSWYQQTPGQGLQFLFEYFSETQRNKGNFPGRFSGRQFSNSRSEMNVSTLELGDSALYLCASIETATDGKETQYFGPGTRLLVL.

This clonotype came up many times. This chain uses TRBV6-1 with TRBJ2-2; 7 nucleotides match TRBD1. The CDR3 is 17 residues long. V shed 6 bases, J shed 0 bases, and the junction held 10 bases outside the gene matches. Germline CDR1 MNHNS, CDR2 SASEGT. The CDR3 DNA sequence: TGTGCCAGCAGAGATAACCCGGGACAGTCGAACACCGGGGAGCTGTTTTTT. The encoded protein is CASRDNPGQSNTGELFF.